This T cell receptor (beta chain) was captured in a study of blood T cell repertoires in COVID-19. The wider study: Whether acute or convalescent, the COVID-19 samples came from the United States, Italy and Spain. PBMCs, B-cell-depleted T cells, or T cells provided the cDNA or gDNA that made up the material.

This CDR3 region has 14 residues. CDR1 MGHRA and CDR2 YSYEKL come from the germline V gene. V lost 3 bases to trimming and J lost 9 bases; unmatched junction nucleotides: 2. The authors' processing: Counts of nucleated cells, estimated from reference gene primer amplification, were obtained. Data came from immunoSEQ multiplex PCR; TCRdb stores just in-frame clones and leaves some out. Clonal size and the V and J genes are those of that table, whereas D and trimming came from the DNA. The repertoire holds almost 70,000 clones, with 60% to 85% as singletons. The rearrangement uses TRBV4-1 and TRBJ2-1; 13 positions agree with TRBD2. The TCR sequence derives from a man aged 60 to 69 with acute or convalescent COVID-19. Source material: peripheral blood. CDR3 residues: CASSQGLAGIEQFF. The CDR3 nucleotides read TGCGCCAGCAGCCAGGGACTAGCGGGGATTGAGCAGTTCTTC.